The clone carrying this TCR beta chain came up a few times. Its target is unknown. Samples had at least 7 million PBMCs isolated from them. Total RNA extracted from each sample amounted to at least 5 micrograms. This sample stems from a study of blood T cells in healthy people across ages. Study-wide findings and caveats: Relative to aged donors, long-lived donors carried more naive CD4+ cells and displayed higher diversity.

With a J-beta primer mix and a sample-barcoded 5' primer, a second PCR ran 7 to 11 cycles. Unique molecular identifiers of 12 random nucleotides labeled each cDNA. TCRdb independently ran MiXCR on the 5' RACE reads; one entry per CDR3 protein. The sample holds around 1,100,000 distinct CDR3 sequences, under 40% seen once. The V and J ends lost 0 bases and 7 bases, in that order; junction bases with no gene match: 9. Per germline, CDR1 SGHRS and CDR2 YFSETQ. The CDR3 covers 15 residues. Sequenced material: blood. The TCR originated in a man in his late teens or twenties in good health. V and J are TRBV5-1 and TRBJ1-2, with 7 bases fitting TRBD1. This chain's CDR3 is CASSLATDRSSGYTF. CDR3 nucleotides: TGCGCCAGCAGCTTGGCGACGGACAGGTCTAGTGGCTACACCTTC.